Shown below are 10 T cell receptor beta chains from a single sample sequenced in a study of T cell responses to AZD1222 COVID-19 vaccine. Sequencing was performed with immunoSEQ multiplex PCR; in TCRdb, only in-frame clones are kept and a portion is missing. The sample lists around 150,000 clones, approximately 91% occurring once. The sequenced sample was peripheral blood, obtained 28 days after the second AZD1222 dose. The receptors originated from an adult who received the AZD1222 COVID-19 vaccine.

This CDR3 is CASSLDRVPGNTIYF. In nucleotides, the CDR3 is TGTGCCAGCAGCTTAGACAGGGTGCCTGGAAACACCATATATTTT. The chain uses TRBV11-2 and TRBJ1-3; TRBD1 might be the D (5 bases). CDR1 is SGHAT, CDR2 FQNNGV, per germline. V dropped 0 bases and J dropped 2 bases, with 8 bases sitting between them. This CDR3 has 15 amino acids.

The gene calls are TRBV7-3 and TRBJ1-1; D not resolved. The V end was cut by 1 base, the J end by 5 bases, with 14 bases between. Germline assignment: CDR1 SGHTA and CDR2 FQGTGA. The CDR3 is 15 amino acids. The CDR3 sequence: CASSLKGSPGTEAFF. The CDR3 region has the DNA TGTGCCAGCAGCTTAAAGGGATCTCCGGGGACTGAAGCTTTCTTT.

V and J are TRBV6-5 and TRBJ1-5; D is possibly TRBD1 (5 bases). V lost 2 bases, J lost 5 bases, and 7 bases lay in between. Per germline, CDR1 MNHEY and CDR2 SVGAGI. The CDR3 extends over 13 amino acids. The CDR3: CASSYRGHQPQHF. CDR3 DNA: TGTGCCAGCAGTTACAGGGGACATCAGCCCCAGCATTTT.

V usage is TRBV11-2 and J usage is TRBJ2-7, with 16 bases identical to TRBD2. This CDR3 is built from 18 residues. Germline V gene data show CDR1 as SGHAT and CDR2 as FQNNGV. V shed 3 bases, J shed 0 bases, and the junction held 5 bases outside the gene matches. The CDR3 sequence: CASSFMGLAGGSSYEQYF. The CDR3 coding sequence is TGTGCCAGCAGCTTTATGGGACTAGCGGGGGGGAGCTCCTACGAGCAGTACTTC. Together with reference TRBV11-2 and TRBJ2-7, the CDR3 gives the full variable domain: EAGVAQSPRYKIIEKRQSVAFWCNPISGHATLYWYQQILGQGPKLLIQFQNNGVVDDSQLPKDRFSAERLKGVDSTLKIQPAKLEDSAVYLCASSFMGLAGGSSYEQYFGPGTRLTVT.

The chain joins TRBV15 to TRBJ1-3; D remains unclear. This CDR3 is built from 15 residues. V was trimmed by 0 bases and J by 1 base, leaving 7 bases between them. Per germline, CDR1 LNHNV and CDR2 YYDKDF (reference sequence). The CDR3: CATSRDLQSGNTIYF. CDR3 nucleotide sequence: TGTGCCACCAGCAGAGATTTACAGTCTGGAAACACCATATATTTT.

The genes are TRBV6-4 and TRBJ2-1; D ambiguous. The V gene's germline CDR1 is MRHNA and CDR2 SNTAGT. Deletions cut 0 bases from V and 8 bases from J, with 14 bases between. The CDR3 consists of 15 residues. CDR3 in DNA: TGTGCCAGCAGTGACTCGGCGTTCGAGGTCGATGAGCAGTTCTTC. Translation: CASSDSAFEVDEQFF.

The chain links TRBV23-1 to TRBJ2-5; possibly TRBD1 or TRBD2 for D (7 bases each). TRBV23-1 is sorted into the ORF group, with uncertain function. The V gene lost 2 bases and the J gene lost 4 bases, with 14 bases spanning the gap. There are 15 residues in the CDR3. CDR3 loop: CASSQAGGGSETQYF. CDR3 bases: TGCGCCAGCAGTCAAGCAGGGGGGGGGTCAGAGACCCAGTACTTC.

The chain uses TRBV7-3 and TRBJ1-5; no clear D gene. The CDR3 covers 8 residues. In germline, CDR1 is SGHTA, CDR2 FQGTGA. Deletions cut 5 bases from V and 10 bases from J, with 0 bases between. CDR3 region: CASSPQHF. The CDR3 nucleotides are TGTGCCAGCAGCCCCCAGCATTTT.

The chain has TRBV2 and TRBJ1-5; D is perhaps TRBD1 (6 bases). The germline gives CDR1 SNHLY, CDR2 FYNNEI. The CDR3 consists of 15 residues. Trimming took 7 bases from V and 2 from J, leaving 15 bases between them. The CDR3 DNA reads as TGTGCCAGCACCAGCGAAGGGGGAGGCAATCAGCCCCAGCATTTT. Translated, it gives CASTSEGGGNQPQHF.

The J gene is TRBJ2-3, the V gene TRBV11-1, with D possibly being TRBD1 or TRBD2 (6 bases each). Germline lookup yields CDR1 SGHAT and CDR2 FQDESV (reference sequence). The CDR3 has 15 amino acids. Trimming removed 3 bases from V and 4 bases from J, with 14 bases in between. This chain's CDR3 is CASSLAGRGPDTQYF. The CDR3 nucleotides are TGTGCCAGCAGCTTGGCGGGCCGGGGGCCAGATACGCAGTATTTT.